This T cell receptor (beta chain) came from a study of immune characterization of retroperitoneal liposarcoma. TCRdb reprocessed the PCR reads via MiXCR and lists one record per CDR3 protein. The sample holds about 3,200 distinct CDR3 sequences; roughly 44% are singletons and the top ten take almost 40%. Germline V gene data show CDR1 as SGHVS and CDR2 as FQNEAQ. The V end lost 5 bases, the J end lost 2 bases, and 9 bases lay between the germline ends. The CDR3 is 13 amino acids. Sequenced input: tumor tissue. The sequence came from a male donor with retroperitoneal liposarcoma. This chain links TRBV7-8 with TRBJ1-1; D gene uncertain. CDR3: CASSVQRNTEAFF. The CDR3, as DNA: TGTGCCAGCAGCGTTCAAAGAAACACTGAAGCTTTCTTT.